This TCR beta chain was profiled in a study of memory CD4+ T cells and cytomegalovirus serostatus (dated by TCRdb to about 2019). Background for the entire study: The cohort comprised roughly 35 healthy Belgian adults, 9 CMV seropositive and around 24 CMV seronegative. The study sequenced CD4+ memory TCRbeta repertoires of a Belgian cohort with known cytomegalovirus serostatus to replicate a published TCR-based CMV serostatus classifier. General findings and caveats noted by the study authors: Of 164 previously reported CMV-associated TCRbeta sequences, some 73 appeared in the CD4+ memory repertoires, each in one to five individuals. A median bootstrapped AUC of roughly 0.94 with a 95% CI of 0.76-1.00 was achieved on the Belgian cohort by the original-framework classifier. For CMV serostatus prediction, a median bootstrapped AUC of about 0.94 was reached with the original framework, and a median bootstrapped AUC of roughly 0.92 was reached with a US-trained random forest. The results were read as suggesting that the CMV-associated TCR signature is, for the most part, present in the CD4+ memory repertoire. Only CD4+CD45RO+ memory cells were sequenced, unlike the original study, which covered naive and memory CD4+ and CD8+ populations.

As encoded in the germline V gene, CDR1 is SGHVS while CDR2 is FQNEAQ. Trimming takes 5 bases from V and 6 bases from J, and the germline ends sit 10 bases apart. The CDR3 goes from the cysteine to the phenylalanine over 13 residues. Only CDR3 DNA remains: 39 bases, in frame from the first base. Turning to this clone: What antigen it recognizes has not been identified. No base qualities exist here, and no much larger clone lies one base off it.

Single viable CD3+CD4+CD8-CD45RO+ cells were sorted as memory CD4+ T cells on a FACSAria II. CMV serostatus was determined using a Roche Elecsys assay that detects serum IgG against CMV pp150, pp28, p38 and p52. After thawing, total CD4+ T cells were enriched by positive selection with CD4 magnetic microbeads. The samples came from a separate study whose specific focus was interrogating the CD4+ T cell memory repertoire. Peripheral blood mononuclear cells were isolated and cryopreserved according to standard operating procedures, and serum was stored at -80 degrees C. CD3-PerCP (BW264/56), CD4-APC (RPA-T4), CD45RO-PE (UCHT1) and CD8-Pacific Orange (3B5) antibodies were used for staining, and non-viable cells were excluded with Sytox blue. Genomic DNA was extracted from sorted cells with the Quick-DNA Microprep Kit. Amplification of TCRbeta DNA was done with the immunoSEQ hsTCRbeta kit, following the protocol from the manufacturer. An Illumina MiSeq instrument was used to sequence the TCRbeta libraries. The authors processed their data as follows. Following removal of out-of-frame sequences, roughly 2 million distinct TCRbeta sequences were retained, with an average of roughly 71,000 per individual. Each individual was scored by the count of 150 to 200 previously reported CMV-associated TCRbeta sequences and the total productive distinct TCRbeta count. A beta-binomial model was reimplemented in Python, and scikit-learn random forests with default parameters were trained on US cohort data. Classifier performance on the Belgian cohort was summarized as median AUC with percentile confidence intervals over 10,000 bootstrap iterations. The clones in this table, taken by TCRdb from immuneACCESS, are in-frame only. Not every clone is retained; where verified, under half of the shortfall comes from an unresolved V gene, and the cause of the rest is unknown. Clonal size and the V and J genes are those of that table, whereas D and trimming came from the DNA. This sample comprises about 75,000 clones, around 80% of them detected only once. The ten most abundant clones make up just over 2.5% of the sample.

The receptor comes from an adult in good health and CMV-seropositive. The sequenced sample was memory CD4+ T cells from blood. The chain was built from TRBV7-8 and TRBJ2-2; no D gene call is confident. The sequenced DNA is TGTGCCAGCAGCACCTTTGGGTCCGGGGAGCTGTTTTTT. Its translation is CASSTFGSGELFF.